Reported below is one T cell receptor (beta chain). The record originates from a study of cytomegalovirus exposure and HLA in healthy donors. The germline V and J ends were trimmed by 6 bases and 2 bases, with 16 bases remaining between them. Germline V gene lookup returns CDR1 MDHEN and CDR2 SYDVKM. CDR3 length equals 15 residues. Using immunoSEQ multiplex PCR, the repertoire was profiled, and TCRdb retains in-frame clones only, with some absent. This sample yields almost 75,000 clones, of which around 81% are seen a single time; 3% belongs to the top ten. These donors were members of the roughly 110-subject validation cohort, a group separate from the approximately 700-subject first cohort.

Sequenced sample: PBMCs. This receptor was obtained from a man aged 25 to 40 in good health and CMV-seronegative. This chain joins TRBV28 and TRBJ1-2, with TRBD1 as a possible D gene (6 bases). This CDR3 reads CASSWDIPGNYGYTF. CDR3 nucleotides: TGTGCCAGCAGCTGGGACATCCCAGGGAACTATGGCTACACCTTC.